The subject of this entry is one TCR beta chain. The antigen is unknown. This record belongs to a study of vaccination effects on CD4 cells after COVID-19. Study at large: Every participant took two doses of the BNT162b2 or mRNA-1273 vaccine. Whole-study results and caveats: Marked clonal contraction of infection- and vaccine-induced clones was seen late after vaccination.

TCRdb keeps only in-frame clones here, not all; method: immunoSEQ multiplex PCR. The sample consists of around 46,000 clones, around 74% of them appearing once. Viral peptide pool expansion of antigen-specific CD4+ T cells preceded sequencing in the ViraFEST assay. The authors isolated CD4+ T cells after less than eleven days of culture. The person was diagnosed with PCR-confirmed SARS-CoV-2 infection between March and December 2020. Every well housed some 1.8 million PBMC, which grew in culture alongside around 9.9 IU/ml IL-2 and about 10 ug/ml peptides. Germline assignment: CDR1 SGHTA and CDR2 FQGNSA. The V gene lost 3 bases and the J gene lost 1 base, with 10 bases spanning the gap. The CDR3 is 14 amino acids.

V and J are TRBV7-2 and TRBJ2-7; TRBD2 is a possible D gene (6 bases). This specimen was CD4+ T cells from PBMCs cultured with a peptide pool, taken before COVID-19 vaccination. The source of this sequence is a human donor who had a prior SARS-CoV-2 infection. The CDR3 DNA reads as TGTGCCAGCAGCTTTAGCGGAATGTCCTACGAGCAGTACTTC. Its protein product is CASSFSGMSYEQYF. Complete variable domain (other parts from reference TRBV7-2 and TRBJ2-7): GAGVSQSPSNKVTEKGKDVELRCDPISGHTALYWYRQSLGQGLEFLIYFQGNSAPDKSGLPSDRFSAERTGGSVSTLTIQRTQQEDSAVYLCASSFSGMSYEQYFGPGTRLTVT.